This record looks at one T cell receptor (beta chain) sequence and its context. Unmatched junction bases numbered 9, after V lost 5 bases and J lost 9 bases. Germline V gene data show CDR1 as SGHTA and CDR2 as FQGTGA. The CDR3 contains 15 residues. During active infection, Seattle patients enrolled and were then monitored through disease. This entry belongs to a study of blood T cell repertoires in COVID-19. Turning to the study itself: PBMCs, B-cell-depleted T cells, or T cells were the source of the cDNA or gDNA that made up the material.

Study processing details: Amplification of reference gene primers was used by the study to estimate nucleated cell counts. This table comes from immunoSEQ multiplex PCR, and its TCRdb copy is limited to in-frame clones, with some not included. For V, J and clone size, that table is used; D and trimming come from the DNA. The data contain roughly 180,000 clones, 60% to 85% of them singletons. What was sequenced was peripheral blood. The V gene is TRBV7-3, the J gene TRBJ1-6, with TRBD1 matching over 8 bases. The clonotype originates from a woman aged 55-69 years with COVID-19, enrolled during active disease. DNA of the CDR3: TGTGCCAGCAGCCGGAAAGGACAGGGCGGTTCACCCCTCCACTTT. It yields the protein CASSRKGQGGSPLHF.